The clone carrying this T cell receptor (beta chain) was seen only a few times. Antigen specificity is unknown. These data come from a study of T cells in Graves' hyperthyroidism and ophthalmopathy. Study-wide context: Initial diagnosis, before any treatment, was when peripheral blood was collected.

V dropped 1 base and J dropped 5 bases, with 9 bases sitting between them. The CDR3 covers 14 residues. CDR1 and CDR2 from the germline V gene are MGHRA and YSYEKL. Study observations and caveats: Blood also held most thyroid clonotypes expanded beyond 0.001.

RNA transcripts provided the source from which TCR beta CDR3 regions were amplified. The study used the HTBI primer set for a first-round RT-PCR of the TCR CDR3. TCRdb reprocessed the multiplex PCR reads with MiXCR, giving one entry per CDR3 protein. The sample shows around 480,000 distinct CDR3 sequences, 14% of them seen only once. The sequencing input was blood. The sequence was collected from a woman between 18 and 30 years old with Graves' hyperthyroidism. This rearrangement joins TRBV4-1 to TRBJ2-1, with D uncertain. The CDR3 spells CASSQVAIDNEQFF. CDR3 sequence (DNA): TGCGCCAGCAGCCAAGTGGCGATCGACAATGAGCAGTTCTTC.